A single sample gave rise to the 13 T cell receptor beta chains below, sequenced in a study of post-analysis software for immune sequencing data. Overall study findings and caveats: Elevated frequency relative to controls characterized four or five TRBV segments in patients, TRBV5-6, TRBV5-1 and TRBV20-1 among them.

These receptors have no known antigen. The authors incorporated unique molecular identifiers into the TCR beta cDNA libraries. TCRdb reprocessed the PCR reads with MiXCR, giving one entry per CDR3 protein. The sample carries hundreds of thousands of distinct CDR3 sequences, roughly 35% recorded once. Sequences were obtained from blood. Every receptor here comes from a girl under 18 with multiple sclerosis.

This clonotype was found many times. The CDR3 loop reads CASSLEGDIPMGPNQPQHF. In DNA, the CDR3 is TGTGCCAGCAGCTTGGAGGGTGACATTCCTATGGGACCCAATCAGCCCCAGCATTTT. The chain joins TRBV5-5 to TRBJ1-5, with D possibly being TRBD1 (5 bases). The CDR3 spans 19 residues. Germline V gene data show CDR1 as SGHKS and CDR2 as YYEKEE (reference sequence). V was shortened by 0 bases and J by 3 bases, with 22 bases between the two germline ends.

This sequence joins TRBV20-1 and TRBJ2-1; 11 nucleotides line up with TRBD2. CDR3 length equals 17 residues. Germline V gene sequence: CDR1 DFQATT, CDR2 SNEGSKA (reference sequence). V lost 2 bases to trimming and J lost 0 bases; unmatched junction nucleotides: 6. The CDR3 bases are TGCAGTGCTAGACTAGCGGGGGGCTTTAGCTCCTACAATGAGCAGTTCTTC. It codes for CSARLAGGFSSYNEQFF.

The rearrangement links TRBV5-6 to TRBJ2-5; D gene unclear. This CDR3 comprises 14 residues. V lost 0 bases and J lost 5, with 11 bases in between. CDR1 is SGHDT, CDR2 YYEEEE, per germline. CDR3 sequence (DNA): TGTGCCAGCAGCTTGGCTCAGGTCCCGGAGACCCAGTACTTC. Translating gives CASSLAQVPETQYF.

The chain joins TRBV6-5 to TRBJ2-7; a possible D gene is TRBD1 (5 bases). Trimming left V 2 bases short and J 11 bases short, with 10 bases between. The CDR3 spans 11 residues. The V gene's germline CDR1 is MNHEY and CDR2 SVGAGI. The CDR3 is CASSYGAREYF. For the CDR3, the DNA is TGTGCCAGCAGTTACGGGGCTAGAGAGTACTTC.

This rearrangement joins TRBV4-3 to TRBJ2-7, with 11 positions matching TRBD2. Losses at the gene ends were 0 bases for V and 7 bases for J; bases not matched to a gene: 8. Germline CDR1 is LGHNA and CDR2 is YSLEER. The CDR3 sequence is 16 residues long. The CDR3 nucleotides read TGCGCCAGCAGCCAAGATAGAACTAGCGGGGGAAGGGAGCAGTACTTC. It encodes CASSQDRTSGGREQYF.

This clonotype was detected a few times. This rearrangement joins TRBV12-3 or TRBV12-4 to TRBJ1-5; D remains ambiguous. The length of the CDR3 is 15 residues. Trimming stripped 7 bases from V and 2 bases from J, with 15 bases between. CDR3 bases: TGTGCCAGCACCCAAGAGGGATTGGGCAATCAGCCCCAGCATTTT. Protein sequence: CASTQEGLGNQPQHF.

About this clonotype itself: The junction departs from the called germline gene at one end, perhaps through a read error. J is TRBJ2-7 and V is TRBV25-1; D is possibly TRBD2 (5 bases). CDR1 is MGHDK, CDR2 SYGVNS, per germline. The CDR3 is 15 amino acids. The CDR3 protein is CAGSGVYPSTHEQYF. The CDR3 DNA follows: TGTGCCGGCAGTGGAGTTTACCCTAGCACCCACGAGCAGTACTTC.

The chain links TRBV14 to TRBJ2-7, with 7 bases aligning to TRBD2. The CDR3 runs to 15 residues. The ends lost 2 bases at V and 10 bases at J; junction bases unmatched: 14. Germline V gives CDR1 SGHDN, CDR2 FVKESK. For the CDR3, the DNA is TGTGCCAGCAGCCAACATGGTTTTGAGGCGGGGGATCAGTACTTC. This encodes CASSQHGFEAGDQYF.

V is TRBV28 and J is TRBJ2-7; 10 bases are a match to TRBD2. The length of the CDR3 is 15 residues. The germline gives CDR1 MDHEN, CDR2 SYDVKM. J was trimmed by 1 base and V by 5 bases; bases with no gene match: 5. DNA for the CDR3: TGTGCCAGCAGTGGAGCTAGCGGGGGATCCTACGAGCAGTACTTC. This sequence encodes CASSGASGGSYEQYF.

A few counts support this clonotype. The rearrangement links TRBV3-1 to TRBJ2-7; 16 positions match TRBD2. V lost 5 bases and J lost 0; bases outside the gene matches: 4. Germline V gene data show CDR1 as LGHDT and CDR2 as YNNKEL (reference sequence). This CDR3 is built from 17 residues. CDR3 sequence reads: CASSVGLAGGSSYEQYF. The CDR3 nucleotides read TGTGCCAGCAGCGTGGGACTAGCGGGGGGGAGCTCCTACGAGCAGTACTTC.

CDR3 bases: TGTGCCAGCAGTGGGAGGTACGAGCAGTACTTC. Translated: CASSGRYEQYF. V and J are TRBV6-2 or TRBV6-3 and TRBJ2-7; a weak D match, TRBD2 (6 bases). V was cut by 5 bases and J by 4 bases, with 6 bases left in between. The CDR3 has 11 amino acids. CDR1 and CDR2 (germline): MNHEY, SVGEGT.

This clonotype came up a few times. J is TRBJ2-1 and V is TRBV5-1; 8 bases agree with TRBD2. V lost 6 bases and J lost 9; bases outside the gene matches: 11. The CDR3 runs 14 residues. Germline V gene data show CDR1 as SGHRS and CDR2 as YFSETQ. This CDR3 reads CASTSGGAGVEQFF. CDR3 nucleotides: TGCGCCAGCACAAGCGGGGGTGCCGGTGTTGAGCAGTTCTTC.

CDR3 nucleotide sequence: TGCGCCAGCAGCCAAGGCCGGGGAGGCCAGCCCCAGCATTTT. Translating it yields CASSQGRGGQPQHF. The gene calls are TRBV4-1 and TRBJ1-5, with D unclear. CDR3 length equals 14 residues. The V gene's germline CDR1 is MGHRA and CDR2 YSYEKL. V lost 1 base and J 7 bases, leaving 11 bases between the germline ends.